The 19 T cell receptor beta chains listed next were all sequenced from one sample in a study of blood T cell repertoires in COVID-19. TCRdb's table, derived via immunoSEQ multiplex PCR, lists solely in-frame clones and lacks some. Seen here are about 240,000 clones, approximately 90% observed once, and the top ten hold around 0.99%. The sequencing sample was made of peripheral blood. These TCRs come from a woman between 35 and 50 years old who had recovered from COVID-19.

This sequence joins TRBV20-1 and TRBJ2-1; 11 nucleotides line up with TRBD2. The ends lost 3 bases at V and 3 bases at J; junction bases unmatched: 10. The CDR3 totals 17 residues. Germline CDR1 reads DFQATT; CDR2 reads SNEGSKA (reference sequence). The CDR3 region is CSASGAGLAGGYNEQFF. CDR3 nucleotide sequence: TGCAGTGCTAGTGGGGCGGGCCTAGCGGGAGGCTACAATGAGCAGTTCTTC.

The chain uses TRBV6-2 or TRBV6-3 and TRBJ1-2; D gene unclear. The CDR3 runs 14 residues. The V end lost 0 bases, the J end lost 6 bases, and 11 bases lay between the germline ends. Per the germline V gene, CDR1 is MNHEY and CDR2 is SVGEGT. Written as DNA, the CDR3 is TGTGCCAGCAGTTACTCCGGCAGGTGGGATGGCTACACCTTC. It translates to CASSYSGRWDGYTF.

The CDR3 DNA sequence: TGTGCCAGCAGTGACAGGGGGGTGTTCGGCTACACCTTC. Its translation is CASSDRGVFGYTF. The chain carries TRBV6-2 or TRBV6-3 and TRBJ1-2, with 9 bases fitting TRBD1. This CDR3 has 13 residues. Germline V gives CDR1 MNHEY, CDR2 SVGEGT. V was pared by 5 bases and J by 8 bases, with 6 bases of the junction left unmatched.

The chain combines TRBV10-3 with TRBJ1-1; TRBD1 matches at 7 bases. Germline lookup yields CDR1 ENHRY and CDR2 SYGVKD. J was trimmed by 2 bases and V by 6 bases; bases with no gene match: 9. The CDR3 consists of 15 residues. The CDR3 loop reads CAIRDDRELNTEAFF. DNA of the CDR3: TGTGCCATCAGGGATGACAGGGAGTTAAACACTGAAGCTTTCTTT.

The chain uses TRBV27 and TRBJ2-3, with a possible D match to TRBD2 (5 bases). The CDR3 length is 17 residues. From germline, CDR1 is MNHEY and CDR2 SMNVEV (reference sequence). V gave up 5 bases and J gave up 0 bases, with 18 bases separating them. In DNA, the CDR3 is TGTGCCAGCAGTCCCCGCCTAGCACAAAGTAGCACAGATACGCAGTATTTT. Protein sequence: CASSPRLAQSSTDTQYF.

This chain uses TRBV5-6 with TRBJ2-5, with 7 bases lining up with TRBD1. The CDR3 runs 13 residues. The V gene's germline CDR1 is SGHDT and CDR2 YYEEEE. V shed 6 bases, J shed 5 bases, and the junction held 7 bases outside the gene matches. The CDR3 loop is CASTTGQWETQYF. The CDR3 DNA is TGTGCCAGCACCACGGGACAGTGGGAGACCCAGTACTTC.

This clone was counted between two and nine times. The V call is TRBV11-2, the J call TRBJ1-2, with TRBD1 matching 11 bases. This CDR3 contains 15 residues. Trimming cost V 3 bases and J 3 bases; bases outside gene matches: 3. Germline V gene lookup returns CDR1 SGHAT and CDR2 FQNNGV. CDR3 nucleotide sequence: TGTGCCAGCAGCTTCGGGACAGGGGGTTACTATGGCTACACCTTC. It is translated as CASSFGTGGYYGYTF. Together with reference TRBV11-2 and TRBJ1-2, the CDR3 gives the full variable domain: EAGVAQSPRYKIIEKRQSVAFWCNPISGHATLYWYQQILGQGPKLLIQFQNNGVVDDSQLPKDRFSAERLKGVDSTLKIQPAKLEDSAVYLCASSFGTGGYYGYTFGSGTRLTVV.

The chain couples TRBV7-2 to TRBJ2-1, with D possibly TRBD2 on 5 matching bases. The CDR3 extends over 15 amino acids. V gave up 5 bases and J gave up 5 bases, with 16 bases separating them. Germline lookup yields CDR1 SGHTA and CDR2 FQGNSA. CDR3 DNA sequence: TGTGCCAGCAGCCTATTCGGAGGACCAGACAATGAGCAGTTCTTC. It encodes CASSLFGGPDNEQFF.

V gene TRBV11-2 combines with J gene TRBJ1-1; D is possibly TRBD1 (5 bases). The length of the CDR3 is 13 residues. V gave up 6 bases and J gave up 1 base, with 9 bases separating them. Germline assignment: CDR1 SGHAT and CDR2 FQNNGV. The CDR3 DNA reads TGTGCCAGCAGGCTCACAGGGAACACTGAAGCTTTCTTT. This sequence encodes CASRLTGNTEAFF.

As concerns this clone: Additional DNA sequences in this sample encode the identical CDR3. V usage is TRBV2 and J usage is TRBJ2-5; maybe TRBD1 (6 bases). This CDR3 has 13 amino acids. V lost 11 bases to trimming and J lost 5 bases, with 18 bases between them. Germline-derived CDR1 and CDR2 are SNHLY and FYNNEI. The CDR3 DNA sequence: TGTGCCTCCCGTGGGGGCCCTGGGGAGACCCAGTACTTC. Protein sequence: CASRGGPGETQYF.

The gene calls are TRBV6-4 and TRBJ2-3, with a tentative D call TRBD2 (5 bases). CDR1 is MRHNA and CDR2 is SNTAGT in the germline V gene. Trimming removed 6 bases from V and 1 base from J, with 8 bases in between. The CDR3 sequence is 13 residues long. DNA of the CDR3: TGTGCCAGCAGAGCGCGGGGCACAGATACGCAGTATTTT. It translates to CASRARGTDTQYF.

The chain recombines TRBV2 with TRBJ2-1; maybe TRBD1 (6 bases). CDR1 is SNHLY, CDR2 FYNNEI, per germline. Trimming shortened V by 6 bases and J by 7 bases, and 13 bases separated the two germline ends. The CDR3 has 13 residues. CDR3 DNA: TGTGCCAGCAGGCCGACAGGAGTGAATGAGCAGTTCTTC. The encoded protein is CASRPTGVNEQFF.

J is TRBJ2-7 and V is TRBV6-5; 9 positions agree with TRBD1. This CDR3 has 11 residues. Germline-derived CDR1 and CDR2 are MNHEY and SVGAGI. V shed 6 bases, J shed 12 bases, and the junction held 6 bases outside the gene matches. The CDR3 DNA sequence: TGTGCCAGCAGCCGGGACAGGGTGTGGTACTTC. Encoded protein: CASSRDRVWYF.

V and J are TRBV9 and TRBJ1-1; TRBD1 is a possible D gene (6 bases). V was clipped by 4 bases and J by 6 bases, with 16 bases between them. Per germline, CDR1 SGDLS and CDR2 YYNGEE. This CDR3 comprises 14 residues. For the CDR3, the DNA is TGTGCCAGCAGCCGCCCGGGGAGGGGGGCTGAAGCTTTCTTT. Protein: CASSRPGRGAEAFF.

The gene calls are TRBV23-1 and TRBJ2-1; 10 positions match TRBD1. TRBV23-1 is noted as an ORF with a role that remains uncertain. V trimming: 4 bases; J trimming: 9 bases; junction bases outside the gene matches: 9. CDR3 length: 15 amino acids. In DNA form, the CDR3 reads TGCGCCAGCAGTCCTCCGGGACAGGGGAGTGGTGAGCAGTTCTTC. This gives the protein CASSPPGQGSGEQFF.

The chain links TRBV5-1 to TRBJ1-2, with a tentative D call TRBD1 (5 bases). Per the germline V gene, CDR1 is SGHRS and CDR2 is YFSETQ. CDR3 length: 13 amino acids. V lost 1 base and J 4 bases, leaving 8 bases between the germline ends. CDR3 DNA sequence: TGCGCCAGCAGCTTGCGGGGGTTCTATGGCTACACCTTC. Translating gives CASSLRGFYGYTF.

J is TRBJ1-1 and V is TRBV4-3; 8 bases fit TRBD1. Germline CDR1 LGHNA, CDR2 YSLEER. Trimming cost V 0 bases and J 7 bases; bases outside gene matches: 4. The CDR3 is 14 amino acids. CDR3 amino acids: CASSQDPGQGEAFF. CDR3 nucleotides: TGCGCCAGCAGCCAAGATCCCGGACAGGGTGAAGCTTTCTTT.

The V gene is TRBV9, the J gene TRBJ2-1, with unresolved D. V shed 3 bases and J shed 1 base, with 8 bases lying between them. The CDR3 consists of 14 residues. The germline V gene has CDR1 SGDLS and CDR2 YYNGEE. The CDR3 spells CASSAHGSYNEQFF. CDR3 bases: TGTGCCAGCAGCGCCCACGGGTCCTACAATGAGCAGTTCTTC.

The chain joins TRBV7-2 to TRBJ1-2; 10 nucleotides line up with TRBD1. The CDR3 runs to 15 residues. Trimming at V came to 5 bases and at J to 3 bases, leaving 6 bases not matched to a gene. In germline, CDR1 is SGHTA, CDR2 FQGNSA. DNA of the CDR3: TGTGCCAGCAGCCCCACGGGACAGGGGTACTATGGCTACACCTTC. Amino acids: CASSPTGQGYYGYTF.